This T cell receptor (beta chain) comes out of a study of shared clonotypes between healthy human individuals. Looking at the study overall: CD8 memory received one plate per donor, CD8 naive two, CD4 memory three and CD4 naive three. Broader study findings: Clonotype sharing across a handful of donors was observed for around 4.8% of naive CD4 clonotypes.

TCRdb's table, derived via immunoSEQ multiplex PCR, lists solely in-frame clones and lacks some. The sample has 2 million or so clones; less than 95% are singletons. Naive CD8 cells lacked CD45RO and underwent positive selection for CCR7, leaving out terminally differentiated effector memory CD45RA+ cells. Healthy HIV-negative adults with no recent acute infections or vaccinations were recruited as donors. This CDR3 contains 15 residues. J lost 5 bases, V lost 6 bases, and 5 bases had no gene match. Germline loops: CDR1 SNHLY, CDR2 FYNNEI. The sample holds one count of this clone. Antigen: not known. This chain joins TRBV2 and TRBJ2-5; TRBD2 aligns across 14 bases. This TCR came from a man in his late teens or twenties in good health. The sequenced material came from naive CD8+ T cells sorted from blood. The CDR3 reads CASRAGTSGSETQYF. The CDR3 DNA sequence: TGTGCCAGCAGGGCCGGGACTAGCGGGAGTGAGACCCAGTACTTC.